This entry lists 24 T cell receptor beta chains sequenced from one sample in a study of T cell changes during pregnancy in multiple sclerosis. The method was immunoSEQ multiplex PCR; TCRdb's version includes in-frame clones alone and lacks a portion of them. The sample yields approximately 90,000 clones, 85% to 95% seen once. The starting material was peripheral blood, obtained after pregnancy. These receptor sequences come from a female donor with multiple sclerosis, enrolled in a pregnancy study.

V usage is TRBV6-1 and J usage is TRBJ2-3, with D perhaps matching TRBD1 (5 bases). The CDR3 has 17 amino acids. Trimming shortened V by 1 base and J by 4 bases, and 18 bases separated the two germline ends. Per the germline V gene, CDR1 is MNHNS and CDR2 is SASEGT. The CDR3 region is CASSEGVTAYRSDTQYF. The CDR3 region has the DNA TGTGCCAGCAGTGAAGGAGTGACGGCGTACAGGTCAGATACGCAGTATTTT.

The chain couples TRBV4-2 to TRBJ2-5; possibly TRBD2 for D (6 bases). The V end was cut by 1 base, the J end by 0 bases, with 9 bases between. This CDR3 is built from 15 residues. Per the germline V gene, CDR1 is LGHNA and CDR2 is YNFKEQ. The DNA of the CDR3 is TGTGCCAGCAGCCAAGGTTTAGCGGACCAAGAGACCCAGTACTTC. It is translated as CASSQGLADQETQYF.

The V gene is TRBV27, the J gene TRBJ1-5; D is ambiguous. Germline assignment: CDR1 MNHEY and CDR2 SMNVEV (reference sequence). The CDR3 has 14 residues. V lost 5 bases, J lost 7 bases, and 15 bases lay in between. DNA for the CDR3: TGTGCCAGCAGTACCTCCTCGTTCGGGCAGCCCCAGCATTTT. Translated: CASSTSSFGQPQHF.

J is TRBJ1-3 and V is TRBV9, with D possibly TRBD1 on 6 matching bases. Germline V gene data show CDR1 as SGDLS and CDR2 as YYNGEE. Between the trimmed V and J ends, which lost 3 bases and 4 bases, there was a span of 23 bases. The CDR3 sequence is 18 residues long. Here the CDR3 DNA reads TGTGCCAGCAGCGCAGTGCTACAGGGAGATACTGGAGGAAACACCATATATTTT. Encoded protein: CASSAVLQGDTGGNTIYF.

This chain uses TRBV30 with TRBJ2-3; 12 bases match TRBD2. The CDR3 contains 15 residues. Germline-derived CDR1 and CDR2 are GTSNPN and SVGIG (reference sequence). V gave up 4 bases and J gave up 4 bases; unmatched junction bases: 6. For the CDR3, the DNA is TGTGCCTGGAACCTTGCTAGCGGGGGGGCAGATACGCAGTATTTT. Amino acid sequence: CAWNLASGGADTQYF.

This clone has only a few counts. As DNA, the CDR3 is TGTGCCAGCAGCCCGCTCTCAAGCTCACCCCTCCACTTT. Translation gives CASSPLSSSPLHF. The genes are TRBV11-2 and TRBJ1-6; D is ambiguous. CDR3 length: 13 amino acids. Germline lookup yields CDR1 SGHAT and CDR2 FQNNGV. V was trimmed by 5 bases and J by 10 bases, leaving 12 bases between them.

The chain uses TRBV7-9 and TRBJ2-7; 8 positions match TRBD1. With V trimmed by 5 bases and J by 5 bases, 11 bases remained unmatched. In germline, CDR1 is SEHNR, CDR2 FQNEAQ (reference sequence). CDR3 length: 15 amino acids. CDR3 sequence: CASSPEGRGRHEQYF. The CDR3 bases are TGTGCCAGCAGCCCCGAGGGCAGGGGGCGGCACGAGCAGTACTTC. Variable domain in full (rest from reference TRBV7-9 and TRBJ2-7): DTGVSQNPRHKITKRGQNVTFRCDPISEHNRLYWYRQTLGQGPEFLTYFQNEAQLEKSRLLSDRFSAERPKGSFSTLEIQRTEQGDSAMYLCASSPEGRGRHEQYFGPGTRLTVT.

The chain combines TRBV11-2 with TRBJ2-1, with TRBD2 matching over 8 bases. With V trimmed by 2 bases and J by 4 bases, 4 bases remained unmatched. Germline V lookup: CDR1 SGHAT, CDR2 FQNNGV. This CDR3 comprises 15 residues. The CDR3 coding sequence is TGTGCCAGCAGCTTATACGGGAGGGGATACAATGAGCAGTTCTTC. Amino acids: CASSLYGRGYNEQFF. Full variable domain (remainder filled in from reference TRBV11-2 and TRBJ2-1): EAGVAQSPRYKIIEKRQSVAFWCNPISGHATLYWYQQILGQGPKLLIQFQNNGVVDDSQLPKDRFSAERLKGVDSTLKIQPAKLEDSAVYLCASSLYGRGYNEQFFGPGTRLTVL.

The chain uses TRBV6-5 and TRBJ1-3, with a weak D call TRBD1 (5 bases). The CDR3 consists of 13 residues. Trimming pared 6 bases from V and 1 base from J, leaving 7 bases between. Germline V gene sequence: CDR1 MNHEY, CDR2 SVGAGI. The CDR3 spells CASREGSGNTIYF. The CDR3 DNA reads as TGTGCCAGCAGGGAGGGGTCTGGAAACACCATATATTTT.

The rearrangement uses TRBV5-1 and TRBJ2-1, with 8 bases matching TRBD2. The CDR3 has 13 residues. Looked up from germline, CDR1 is SGHRS and CDR2 is YFSETQ. V lost 0 bases to trimming and J lost 9 bases; unmatched junction nucleotides: 2. The CDR3 reads CASSLVAGREQFF. CDR3 DNA: TGCGCCAGCAGCTTGGTAGCGGGACGTGAGCAGTTCTTC.

This clone was seen a single time. This sequence joins TRBV11-2 and TRBJ1-2; D uncertain. Germline lookup yields CDR1 SGHAT and CDR2 FQNNGV. V lost 6 bases and J 0 bases, leaving 5 bases between the germline ends. The CDR3 covers 12 residues. CDR3 sequence reads: CASSTTNYGYTF. The DNA for the CDR3 is TGTGCCAGCAGTACTACTAACTATGGCTACACCTTC. The full variable domain, rest sourced from reference TRBV11-2 and TRBJ1-2, is EAGVAQSPRYKIIEKRQSVAFWCNPISGHATLYWYQQILGQGPKLLIQFQNNGVVDDSQLPKDRFSAERLKGVDSTLKIQPAKLEDSAVYLCASSTTNYGYTFGSGTRLTVV.

The chain joins TRBV2 to TRBJ2-7, with 9 bases aligning to TRBD1. J was trimmed by 4 bases and V by 6 bases; bases with no gene match: 7. CDR1 SNHLY and CDR2 FYNNEI come from the germline V gene. This CDR3 region has 14 residues. Here the CDR3 reads CASRTGGAPYEQYF. CDR3 in DNA: TGTGCCAGCAGAACAGGGGGCGCCCCGTACGAGCAGTACTTC. The variable domain in full, completed from reference TRBV2 and TRBJ2-7, reads EPEVTQTPSHQVTQMGQEVILRCVPISNHLYFYWYRQILGQKVEFLVSFYNNEISEKSEIFDDQFSVERPDGSNFTLKIRSTKLEDSAMYFCASRTGGAPYEQYFGPGTRLTVT.

The chain joins TRBV10-1 to TRBJ2-1, with D perhaps matching TRBD1 (6 bases). The CDR3 runs to 14 residues. V was cut by 2 bases and J by 5 bases, with 10 bases left in between. In germline, CDR1 is WNHNN, CDR2 SYGVQD (reference sequence). CDR3 region: CASSEGQINNEQFF. The CDR3 bases are TGCGCCAGCAGTGAGGGACAGATAAACAATGAGCAGTTCTTC.

The chain links TRBV6-5 to TRBJ2-3; 7 nucleotides match TRBD1. CDR1 is MNHEY, CDR2 SVGAGI, per germline. This CDR3 region has 15 residues. J lost 2 bases, V lost 7 bases, and 9 bases had no gene match. CDR3 region: CASKIWGQYTDTQYF. In DNA form, the CDR3 reads TGTGCCAGCAAGATATGGGGACAGTACACAGATACGCAGTATTTT.

The gene calls are TRBV10-2 and TRBJ2-7, with TRBD1 matching over 9 bases. With 4 bases clipped from V and 1 base from J, the junction kept 17 bases outside the gene matches. In germline, CDR1 is WSHSY, CDR2 SAAADI. CDR3 length equals 19 residues. CDR3 nucleotides: TGCGCCAGCAGTGGCCCACCGGGACAGGGTTCCTCTAATTCCTACGAGCAGTACTTC. It yields the protein CASSGPPGQGSSNSYEQYF.

This chain links TRBV6-6 with TRBJ2-7; 7 bases are a match to TRBD1. The CDR3 has 14 amino acids. V lost 7 bases, J lost 2 bases, and 8 bases stayed unmatched. Germline V lookup: CDR1 MNHNY, CDR2 SVGAGI (reference sequence). CDR3 sequence reads: CASTLGQGAYEQYF. In nucleotides, the CDR3 is TGTGCCAGCACCCTTGGGCAGGGGGCCTACGAGCAGTACTTC.

The rearrangement joins TRBV5-5 to TRBJ1-2; possible D gene TRBD1, 6 bases. Germline lookup yields CDR1 SGHKS and CDR2 YYEKEE (reference sequence). CDR3 length equals 16 residues. V lost 3 bases, J lost 2 bases, and 17 bases lay in between. For the CDR3, the DNA is TGTGCCAGCAGCTCGACCCTGGGGGCATTAAACTATGGCTACACCTTC. Protein: CASSSTLGALNYGYTF.

The rearrangement links TRBV19 to TRBJ1-1; D is possibly TRBD1 (6 bases). V lost 7 bases to trimming and J lost 0 bases, with 18 bases between them. Germline V lookup: CDR1 LNHDA, CDR2 SQIVND (reference sequence). The CDR3 has 16 residues. CDR3: CASMIAQGRMNTEAFF. For the CDR3, the DNA is TGTGCCAGTATGATCGCACAGGGCCGCATGAACACTGAAGCTTTCTTT.

The V call is TRBV5-1, the J call TRBJ2-1; TRBD1 matches 11 bases. Germline V CDR1 and CDR2: SGHRS, YFSETQ. V dropped 3 bases and J dropped 0; count of bases not matched to a gene: 11. The CDR3 extends over 19 amino acids. CDR3 amino acids: CASSSSGTGGSSSYNEQFF. The CDR3 region has the DNA TGCGCCAGCAGCTCGTCCGGGACAGGGGGATCCAGCTCCTACAATGAGCAGTTCTTC.

The chain employs TRBV4-3 and TRBJ1-2; TRBD1 is a possible D gene (6 bases). The V gene's germline CDR1 is LGHNA and CDR2 YSLEER. The V gene lost 2 bases and the J gene lost 7 bases, with 17 bases spanning the gap. The CDR3 length is 15 residues. CDR3 in amino acids: CASSQIISGAGGYTF. The CDR3 DNA is TGCGCCAGCAGCCAAATTATATCAGGGGCCGGTGGCTACACCTTC.

This clone was counted only a few times. The J gene is TRBJ2-1, the V gene TRBV7-9; D ambiguous. CDR1 is SEHNR, CDR2 FQNEAQ, per germline (reference sequence). Trimming took 5 bases from V and 4 from J, leaving 12 bases between them. The CDR3 runs to 14 residues. The CDR3 DNA is TGTGCCAGCAGCCCTCCCTTGCGATACAATGAGCAGTTCTTC. Residues: CASSPPLRYNEQFF.

The chain couples TRBV6-5 to TRBJ1-2; TRBD1 agrees at 7 bases. This CDR3 has 15 amino acids. With V trimmed by 0 bases and J by 1 base, 2 bases remained unmatched. Germline CDR1 and CDR2: MNHEY and SVGAGI. CDR3 sequence reads: CASSYSTGLNYGYTF. The DNA of the CDR3 is TGTGCCAGCAGTTACTCGACAGGGCTTAACTATGGCTACACCTTC.

This clone was recorded once. This chain uses TRBV15 with TRBJ1-1, with no clear D. Trimming pared 1 base from V and 2 bases from J, leaving 17 bases between. The CDR3 is made up of 17 amino acids. Germline CDR1 reads LNHNV; CDR2 reads YYDKDF (reference sequence). The CDR3 sequence: CATSRANRRGTNTEAFF. CDR3 nucleotides: TGTGCCACCAGCAGAGCTAACCGAAGAGGCACCAACACTGAAGCTTTCTTT.

This rearrangement joins TRBV25-1 to TRBJ2-3; D is possibly TRBD2 (6 bases). From germline, CDR1 is MGHDK and CDR2 SYGVNS. The CDR3 loop spans 15 amino acids. V shed 5 bases and J shed 2 bases, with 14 bases lying between them. The CDR3 region is CASSYRDSSTDTQYF. CDR3 nucleotide sequence: TGTGCCAGCAGTTACCGGGACTCTTCCACAGATACGCAGTATTTT.